This entry concerns a single T cell receptor beta chain. The antigen is unknown. Germline CDR1 and CDR2: SGHVS and FQNEAQ. This CDR3 has 15 residues. With V trimmed by 5 bases and J by 4 bases, 8 bases remained unmatched. The sample originates from a study of cytomegalovirus exposure and HLA in healthy donors. Overall study: Samples from HLA-typed donors yielded around 79 million unique TCRs in an early data release. Whole-study findings and limits: Presence/absence analyses rested on an assumption that sequencing depth was roughly uniform across donors.

The PCR used 60 Vbeta and 13 Jbeta primers. Generated by immunoSEQ multiplex PCR, the TCRdb table keeps only in-frame clones and is missing some. The data hold roughly 98,000 clones, with approximately 71% observed a single time. V gene TRBV7-8 combines with J gene TRBJ1-3, with 7 positions matching TRBD1. The clonotype was recovered from a female donor in good health and CMV-seronegative. Sequencing was done on a sample of PBMCs. CDR3 sequence reads: CASSRQGPRGNTIYF. As DNA, the CDR3 is TGTGCCAGCAGCCGACAGGGTCCGCGAGGAAACACCATATATTTT.